These 21 T cell receptor beta chains were sequenced from one sample in a study of blood T cell repertoires in COVID-19. TCRdb's copy holds only in-frame clones and misses some; the assay was immunoSEQ multiplex PCR. This table holds roughly 16,000 clones, 65% to 90% found once. The sequenced sample consisted of peripheral blood. The receptors originated from a man older than 75 with active COVID-19.

The chain is built from TRBV27 and TRBJ2-1, with a possible D match to TRBD2 (5 bases). The CDR3 spans 15 residues. V was cut by 6 bases and J by 10 bases, with 22 bases left in between. Germline lookup yields CDR1 MNHEY and CDR2 SMNVEV (reference sequence). This chain's CDR3 is CASREVRVPQGEQFF. In DNA form, the CDR3 reads TGTGCCAGCAGGGAGGTGCGGGTGCCACAAGGAGAGCAGTTCTTC.

This CDR3 reads CASSLWTGRKLFF. The DNA of the CDR3 is TGTGCCAGCAGTTTATGGACAGGCCGAAAACTGTTTTTT. This chain connects TRBV28 to TRBJ1-4, with TRBD1 as a possible D gene (6 bases). The V and J ends lost 0 bases and 10 bases respectively, with 9 bases between them. Germline lookup yields CDR1 MDHEN and CDR2 SYDVKM. This CDR3 is built from 13 residues.

This sequence joins TRBV14 and TRBJ2-2; the D gene is possibly TRBD1 (6 bases). CDR3 length: 16 amino acids. The germline V gene encodes CDR1 SGHDN and CDR2 FVKESK. V was shortened by 4 bases and J by 4 bases, with 16 bases between the two germline ends. CDR3 bases: TGTGCCAGCAGCCGCCTAACAGGGTTGAGCACCGGGGAGCTGTTTTTT. This gives the protein CASSRLTGLSTGELFF.

This clone was counted between two and nine times. The chain couples TRBV19 to TRBJ1-1; D not resolved. Germline CDR1 reads LNHDA; CDR2 reads SQIVND (reference sequence). This CDR3 contains 14 residues. Trimming cost V 2 bases and J 0 bases, with 7 bases left between them. The CDR3 spells CASSINLVNTEAFF. The CDR3 DNA sequence: TGTGCCAGTAGTATAAACTTAGTGAACACTGAAGCTTTCTTT. Drawing the rest from reference TRBV19 and TRBJ1-1, the complete variable domain is DGGITQSPKYLFRKEGQNVTLSCEQNLNHDAMYWYRQDPGQGLRLIYYSQIVNDFQKGDIAEGYSVSREKKESFPLTVTSAQKNPTAFYLCASSINLVNTEAFFGQGTRLTVV.

A few counts support this clone. V is TRBV6-5 and J is TRBJ2-7, with D hard to call. Germline values: CDR1 MNHEY, CDR2 SVGAGI. With 7 bases removed from V and 0 bases from J, the gap between germline ends came to 10 bases. This CDR3 spans 13 amino acids. CDR3 loop: CASTAQLSYEQYF. For the CDR3, the DNA is TGTGCCAGCACCGCGCAACTCTCCTACGAGCAGTACTTC.

The chain joins TRBV4-2 to TRBJ1-6; D remains ambiguous. The CDR3 totals 17 residues. Trimming shortened V by 1 base and J by 6 bases, and 16 bases separated the two germline ends. Germline V gene lookup returns CDR1 LGHNA and CDR2 YNFKEQ. CDR3 sequence reads: CASSQGGGNTPNSPLHF. CDR3 nucleotides: TGTGCCAGCAGCCAAGGAGGAGGGAATACTCCTAATTCACCCCTCCACTTT.

This rearrangement joins TRBV29-1 to TRBJ2-5; D is perhaps TRBD1 (5 bases). The CDR3 is 12 amino acids. Trimming cost V 6 bases and J 5 bases, with 13 bases left between them. The V gene's germline CDR1 is SQVTM and CDR2 ANQGSEA. CDR3 nucleotides: TGCAGCGTGGAAAGGGGTGGGGAGACCCAGTACTTC. Its translation: CSVERGGETQYF. Combining the CDR3 with reference TRBV29-1 and TRBJ2-5 gives the whole variable domain SAVISQKPSRDICQRGTSLTIQCQVDSQVTMMFWYRQQPGQSLTLIATANQGSEATYESGFVIDKFPISRPNLTFSTLTVSNMSPEDSSIYLCSVERGGETQYFGPGTRLLVL.

The chain is built from TRBV28 and TRBJ1-2, with D hard to call. Trimming left V 5 bases short and J 7 bases short, with 20 bases between. CDR3 size: 15 residues. Germline V gene data show CDR1 as MDHEN and CDR2 as SYDVKM. CDR3 sequence reads: CASSELDFGGGGYTF. The CDR3 region has the DNA TGTGCCAGCAGTGAACTTGATTTTGGAGGCGGTGGCTACACCTTC.

The V and J genes are TRBV11-2 and TRBJ1-1, with 9 positions matching TRBD1. V was pared by 3 bases and J by 0 bases, with 11 bases of the junction left unmatched. In germline, CDR1 is SGHAT, CDR2 FQNNGV. The CDR3 is 18 residues long. Written as DNA, the CDR3 is TGTGCCAGCAGCTTCATTTGGGGGACAGGGACAATGAACACTGAAGCTTTCTTT. Its protein product is CASSFIWGTGTMNTEAFF. Full variable domain (rest looked up from reference TRBV11-2 and TRBJ1-1): EAGVAQSPRYKIIEKRQSVAFWCNPISGHATLYWYQQILGQGPKLLIQFQNNGVVDDSQLPKDRFSAERLKGVDSTLKIQPAKLEDSAVYLCASSFIWGTGTMNTEAFFGQGTRLTVV.

V and J are TRBV7-9 and TRBJ1-4; 8 nucleotides match TRBD1. The CDR3 spans 16 residues. The germline gives CDR1 SEHNR, CDR2 FQNEAQ (reference sequence). The ends lost 5 bases at V and 4 bases at J; junction bases unmatched: 9. CDR3 amino acids: CASSQDRTGINEKLFF. The CDR3 DNA is TGTGCCAGCAGCCAAGATAGGACAGGGATTAATGAAAAACTGTTTTTT.

V usage is TRBV7-2 and J usage is TRBJ2-2; no firm D call. Germline V gene sequence: CDR1 SGHTA, CDR2 FQGNSA. The CDR3 consists of 16 residues. Between the trimmed V and J ends, which lost 1 base and 5 bases, there was a span of 14 bases. The chain's CDR3 is CASSLEARRRTGELFF. The CDR3 DNA follows: TGTGCCAGCAGCTTAGAGGCGCGGCGCCGGACCGGGGAGCTGTTTTTT. Variable domain in full (rest from reference TRBV7-2 and TRBJ2-2): GAGVSQSPSNKVTEKGKDVELRCDPISGHTALYWYRQSLGQGLEFLIYFQGNSAPDKSGLPSDRFSAERTGGSVSTLTIQRTQQEDSAVYLCASSLEARRRTGELFFGEGSRLTVL.

The V and J genes are TRBV4-3 and TRBJ2-3; TRBD2 agrees at 8 bases. The length of the CDR3 is 16 residues. V lost 0 bases to trimming and J lost 0 bases; unmatched junction nucleotides: 2. The germline V gene has CDR1 LGHNA and CDR2 YSLEER. The CDR3 DNA reads TGCGCCAGCAGCCAAGATTCTAGCGGGAGCACAGATACGCAGTATTTT. As protein: CASSQDSSGSTDTQYF.

The chain is built from TRBV28 and TRBJ1-2; 8 positions match TRBD1. CDR3 length: 16 residues. The germline gives CDR1 MDHEN, CDR2 SYDVKM. V was pared by 5 bases and J by 2 bases, with 10 bases of the junction left unmatched. Here the CDR3 reads CASSGRLGQVNYGYTF. The CDR3, as DNA: TGTGCCAGCAGTGGCCGGCTGGGACAGGTAAACTATGGCTACACCTTC.

V usage is TRBV29-1 and J usage is TRBJ2-1; 7 nucleotides match TRBD1. This CDR3 contains 13 residues. Germline V gene sequence: CDR1 SQVTM, CDR2 ANQGSEA. Trimming took 7 bases from V and 9 from J; bases not matched to a gene: 12. The CDR3: CSATRDSPGEQFF. The CDR3 DNA sequence: TGCAGCGCTACCCGGGACAGTCCGGGTGAGCAGTTCTTC.

The chain couples TRBV7-9 to TRBJ1-2; tentative D call: TRBD1 (6 bases). The V and J ends lost 4 bases and 4 bases respectively, with 19 bases between them. Germline lookup yields CDR1 SEHNR and CDR2 FQNEAQ (reference sequence). This CDR3 is built from 16 residues. The CDR3 sequence is CASSSSGGARSYGYTF. In DNA form, the CDR3 reads TGTGCCAGCAGCTCCTCTGGGGGGGCGCGCAGCTATGGCTACACCTTC.

This chain joins TRBV9 and TRBJ2-1, with TRBD2 identical over 9 bases. V was pared by 4 bases and J by 2 bases, with 7 bases of the junction left unmatched. The CDR3 has 16 residues. Germline CDR1 reads SGDLS; CDR2 reads YYNGEE. The DNA for the CDR3 is TGTGCCAGCAGCCCAGGGGTAGCGGGGGCCTACAATGAGCAGTTCTTC. This gives the protein CASSPGVAGAYNEQFF.

The rearrangement joins TRBV5-1 to TRBJ2-1; D may be TRBD2 (6 bases). V lost 3 bases to trimming and J lost 3 bases, with 16 bases between them. The germline gives CDR1 SGHRS, CDR2 YFSETQ. The CDR3 extends over 16 amino acids. CDR3 protein: CASSSISGGDYNEQFF. In DNA, the CDR3 is TGCGCCAGCAGCTCAATAAGCGGAGGGGACTACAATGAGCAGTTCTTC.

This chain connects TRBV3-1 (or the pseudogene TRBV3-2) to TRBJ2-3; D possibly corresponds to TRBD1 (6 bases). V shed 6 bases and J shed 2 bases, with 15 bases lying between them. The CDR3 has 15 amino acids. CDR1 and CDR2 (germline): LGHDT, YNNKEL (reference sequence). The CDR3 DNA is TGTGCCAGCAGTTCCCTCACAGGGAACACAGATACGCAGTATTTT. It codes for CASSSLTGNTDTQYF.

By share of the sample, this clone is large. The chain couples TRBV7-2 to TRBJ1-5, with a tentative D call TRBD1 (6 bases). V was pared by 1 base and J by 8 bases, with 12 bases between. Germline CDR1 reads SGHTA; CDR2 reads FQGNSA. The CDR3 has 14 amino acids. CDR3 sequence: CASSLERGLKPQHF. The CDR3 DNA sequence: TGTGCCAGCAGCTTAGAGCGGGGGCTCAAGCCCCAGCATTTT.

This chain joins TRBV19 and TRBJ2-1, with 10 nucleotides matching TRBD2. After removal of 10 bases from V and 6 bases from J, the junction contained 9 bases not matched to a gene. The CDR3 covers 14 residues. Germline assignment: CDR1 LNHDA and CDR2 SQIVND (reference sequence). DNA of the CDR3: TGTGCCACTAACGTGGGGACTAGCGCCAATGAGCAGTTCTTC. It translates to CATNVGTSANEQFF. The whole variable domain, filled in from reference TRBV19 and TRBJ2-1, reads DGGITQSPKYLFRKEGQNVTLSCEQNLNHDAMYWYRQDPGQGLRLIYYSQIVNDFQKGDIAEGYSVSREKKESFPLTVTSAQKNPTAFYLCATNVGTSANEQFFGPGTRLTVL.

The rearrangement joins TRBV27 to TRBJ2-7; D ambiguous. The V end lost 5 bases, the J end lost 4 bases, and 15 bases lay between the germline ends. Germline values: CDR1 MNHEY, CDR2 SMNVEV (reference sequence). The CDR3 has 14 residues. The CDR3 DNA reads TGTGCCAGCAGTGCGACTTCCTTCGGTTACGAGCAGTACTTC. Protein product: CASSATSFGYEQYF.